The present T cell receptor beta chain was sequenced within a study of control samples from healthy donors and cancer patients. Here immunoSEQ multiplex PCR was the method, and the copy in TCRdb shows in-frame clones only, minus some. Of about 51,000 clones in the sample, 80% were seen once. Germline V CDR1 and CDR2: MDHEN, SYDVKM. This CDR3 region has 15 residues. V trimming: 4 bases; J trimming: 0 bases; junction bases outside the gene matches: 4. Sequencing used blood. The sequence was obtained from a man aged 70 or older in good health. The chain joins TRBV28 to TRBJ1-2, with 8 positions matching TRBD1. The CDR3 loop is CASSSWTGSNYGYTF. In DNA form, the CDR3 reads TGTGCCAGCAGTTCGTGGACAGGGTCTAACTATGGCTACACCTTC.